The clone carrying this T cell receptor beta chain appeared once. The antigen is unknown. These data are taken from a study of cytomegalovirus exposure and HLA in healthy donors. Turning to the study itself: Within the Caucasian-associated ancestry cluster were about 81% of the 350 to 400 genotyped donors. General study results and limits: In a later analysis, V- and J-gene trimming of beta chains associated with a DCLRE1C missense variant, replicated independently.

It was with 60 Vbeta and 13 Jbeta primers that the PCR ran. Per the original data handling: As a later analysis found, there were tens of millions of unique TCR beta chains, of which around 9.9 million were shared. The repertoire was sequenced with immunoSEQ multiplex PCR; TCRdb's copy has only in-frame clones and lacks some. That table is the source of V, J and clone size, and D and trimming were worked out from the DNA. Of some 96,000 clones in the sample, around 76% were seen once. V dropped 0 bases and J dropped 8; count of bases not matched to a gene: 4. CDR1 SGHAT and CDR2 FQNNGV come from the germline V gene. CDR3 length equals 15 residues.

The material sequenced was PBMCs. V usage is TRBV11-2 and J usage is TRBJ1-2, with TRBD1 matching over 12 bases. This sequence originates from a man aged 40-55 years in good health and CMV-seropositive. As DNA, the CDR3 is TGTGCCAGCAGCTTAGATGGGACAGGGGGCAGAGGCTACACCTTC. It specifies CASSLDGTGGRGYTF.